This entry is about one T cell receptor (beta chain). Its matching antigen is unknown. Possible read error: a much larger clone is one base away. The record originates from a study of blood T cells in healthy people across ages. Study information: Using template switching, researchers captured about one barcoded beta molecule for each two T cells.

General study findings and limits: Donor CMV status was unknown, possibly confounding expanded clonotype changes.

A sample-barcoded 5' primer and a J-beta primer mix were used in a second PCR of roughly 6 to 11 cycles. The authors tagged each cDNA molecule using a template-switch adaptor with 12 random nucleotides. One entry per CDR3 protein, called by TCRdb with MiXCR from the 5' RACE reads. Of about 770,000 distinct CDR3 sequences listed, 44% are singletons. Trimming removed 5 bases at V and 1 base at J, with 7 bases between. The CDR3 totals 12 residues. Germline lookup yields CDR1 SQVTM and CDR2 ANQGSEA. The donors, healthy Caucasians from Russia, were aged roughly 6 to 90. The gene calls are TRBV29-1 and TRBJ2-3; D gene ambiguous. Sequencing input: blood. This TCR derives from a man between 60 and 70 years old in good health. In DNA, the CDR3 is TGCAGCGTTTTTGACGGCACAGATACGCAGTATTTT. Protein: CSVFDGTDTQYF.